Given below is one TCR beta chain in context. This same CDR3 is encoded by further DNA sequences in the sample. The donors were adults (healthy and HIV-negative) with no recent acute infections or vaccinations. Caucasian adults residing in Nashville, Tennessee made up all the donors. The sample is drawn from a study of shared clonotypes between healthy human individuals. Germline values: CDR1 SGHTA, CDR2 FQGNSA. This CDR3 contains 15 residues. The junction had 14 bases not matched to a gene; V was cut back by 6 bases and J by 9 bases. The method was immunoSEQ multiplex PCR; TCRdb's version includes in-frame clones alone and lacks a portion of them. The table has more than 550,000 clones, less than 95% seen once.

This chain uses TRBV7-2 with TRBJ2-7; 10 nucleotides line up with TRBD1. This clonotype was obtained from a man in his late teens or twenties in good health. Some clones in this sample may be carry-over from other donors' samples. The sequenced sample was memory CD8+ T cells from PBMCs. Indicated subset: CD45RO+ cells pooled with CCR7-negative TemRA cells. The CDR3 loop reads CASSSKTGTGVRQYF. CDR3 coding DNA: TGTGCCAGCAGTTCCAAAACCGGGACAGGGGTTAGGCAGTACTTC.